The rows below give T cell receptor beta chains drawn from one sample of a study of cytomegalovirus exposure and HLA in healthy donors. The assay was immunoSEQ multiplex PCR, and TCRdb's table has in-frame clones only and misses some. Of some 130,000 clones in the sample, approximately 87% are singletons; the top ten hold under 6.5%. The material sequenced was PBMCs. Receptor source: a woman between 18 and 29 years old in good health and CMV-seropositive. CDR3s include the opening cysteine and the closing phenylalanine or tryptophan. D genes are given only for firm matches. Only part of the rows carry a size: once, few, many, or a class if the clone is expanded.

clone size	V gene	D gene	J gene	CDR3 length	CDR3 protein	CDR3 DNA
-	TRBV30	-	TRBJ2-7	13	CAWRQPVSYEQYF	TGTGCCTGGCGACAGCCCGTCTCCTACGAGCAGTACTTC
-	TRBV7-9	-	TRBJ1-2	14	CASSPLRANYGYTF	TGTGCCAGCAGCCCACTCCGGGCTAACTATGGCTACACCTTC
many	TRBV6-6	-	TRBJ1-1	14	CASSRIQGRTEAFF	TGTGCCAGCAGCCGGATACAGGGACGCACTGAAGCTTTCTTT
few	TRBV7-9	-	TRBJ1-4	14	CASRRGGSDEKLFF	TGTGCCAGCAGGAGAGGAGGGTCGGATGAAAAACTGTTTTTT
-	TRBV5-1	TRBD1	TRBJ1-2	18	CASSLAPGQESRAYGYTF	TGCGCCAGCAGCTTGGCTCCGGGACAGGAATCCCGCGCCTATGGCTACACCTTC
-	TRBV5-1	TRBD1	TRBJ2-1	16	CASTKGGTGQAGEQFF	TGCGCCAGCACCAAGGGCGGGACAGGGCAGGCTGGTGAGCAGTTCTTC
-	TRBV5-4	-	TRBJ2-1	16	CASSVAREHGRREQFF	TGTGCCAGCAGCGTGGCCAGGGAACATGGGCGACGTGAGCAGTTCTTC
-	TRBV7-9	-	TRBJ2-2	16	CASSLSGSGSTGELFF	TGTGCCAGCAGCTTAAGCGGCTCTGGTAGCACCGGGGAGCTGTTTTTT
-	TRBV9	TRBD2	TRBJ2-5	16	CASSPGHRTSKETQYF	TGTGCCAGCAGCCCGGGTCACAGGACTAGTAAAGAGACCCAGTACTTC
once	TRBV6-5	-	TRBJ2-7	14	CASSYGPGNYEQYF	TGTGCCAGCAGTTACGGGCCTGGAAACTACGAGCAGTACTTC
-	TRBV19	TRBD1	TRBJ2-2	16	CASSIVGTGLTGELFF	TGTGCCAGTAGTATTGTTGGGACAGGGCTCACCGGGGAGCTGTTTTTT
-	TRBV4-2	TRBD2	TRBJ2-1	17	CASSQAYTSGGYNEQFF	TGTGCCAGCAGCCAGGCTTATACTAGCGGGGGCTACAATGAGCAGTTCTTC
-	TRBV7-2	-	TRBJ1-1	16	CASSLSYDRYGTEAFF	TGTGCCAGCAGCCTTAGCTATGACAGGTATGGCACTGAAGCTTTCTTT
-	TRBV7-9	-	TRBJ2-7	12	CASSLGAFEQYF	TGTGCCAGCAGCTTAGGGGCTTTCGAGCAGTACTTC
once	TRBV19	-	TRBJ1-2	14	CASSASRSPWGYTF	TGTGCCAGTAGTGCATCGAGGTCCCCGTGGGGCTACACCTTC
-	TRBV18	-	TRBJ1-1	12	CASSLVGEGAFF	TGTGCCAGCTCCTTGGTAGGGGAAGGAGCTTTCTTT
few	TRBV19	TRBD1	TRBJ2-7	14	CASSTIGQGYEQYF	TGTGCCAGTAGTACCATTGGACAGGGCTACGAGCAGTACTTC
-	TRBV29-1	TRBD1	TRBJ1-2	15	CSVRSPGQGALGYTF	TGCAGCGTTCGTTCACCGGGACAGGGGGCGCTCGGCTACACCTTC
-	TRBV7-3	-	TRBJ2-3	15	CASSLDSGGTDTQYF	TGTGCCAGCAGTTTAGACTCTGGTGGCACAGATACGCAGTATTTT
-	TRBV7-9	-	TRBJ2-7	16	CASSLRRDTGSYEQYF	TGTGCCAGCAGCTTAAGACGGGACACCGGCTCCTACGAGCAGTACTTC
-	TRBV27	-	TRBJ1-6	19	CASSFFPSTGSSYNSPLHF	TGTGCCAGCAGTTTCTTCCCGTCAACCGGGAGCTCCTATAATTCACCCCTCCACTTT
-	TRBV6-5	-	TRBJ1-2	14	CASSFTGFAYGYTF	TGTGCCAGCAGTTTCACAGGGTTTGCCTATGGCTACACCTTC
-	TRBV11-3	TRBD2	TRBJ2-5	14	CASSLASGGQSQYF	TGTGCCAGCAGCTTAGCGAGCGGGGGGCAATCCCAGTACTTC
-	TRBV6-5	TRBD1	TRBJ1-1	13	CASRRQGATEAFF	TGTGCCAGCAGGCGACAGGGGGCGACTGAAGCTTTCTTT
-	TRBV7-6	TRBD2	TRBJ2-2	15	CASSGLAGRTGELFF	TGTGCCAGCAGCGGACTAGCGGGACGCACCGGGGAGCTGTTTTTT
-	TRBV19	-	TRBJ1-4	16	CASSGTNRDFNEKLFF	TGTGCCAGTAGTGGAACAAACCGGGATTTCAATGAAAAACTGTTTTTT
-	TRBV5-1	-	TRBJ2-2	15	CASSLGQGHTGELFF	TGCGCCAGCAGCTTGGGGCAGGGGCATACCGGGGAGCTGTTTTTT
-	TRBV29-1	TRBD2	TRBJ2-7	14	CSVEGSGGPVEQYF	TGCAGCGTTGAAGGGTCGGGAGGGCCTGTCGAGCAGTACTTC
-	TRBV11-2	-	TRBJ2-2	14	CASSRWSNTGELFF	TGTGCCAGCAGCCGGTGGTCCAACACCGGGGAGCTGTTTTTT
-	TRBV10-3	TRBD2	TRBJ2-1	12	CAVRAGAGEQFF	TGTGCCGTTAGAGCGGGAGCCGGTGAGCAGTTCTTC
-	TRBV13	TRBD1	TRBJ1-1	16	CASSLAVRQGNTEAFF	TGTGCCAGCAGCTTAGCGGTCAGACAGGGGAACACTGAAGCTTTCTTT
-	TRBV10-2	-	TRBJ2-7	13	CASSDSGVYEQYF	TGCGCCAGCAGTGACTCCGGGGTGTACGAGCAGTACTTC
few	TRBV4-2	-	TRBJ2-7	14	CASSPTGANYEQYF	TGTGCCAGCAGCCCCACGGGAGCCAACTACGAGCAGTACTTC
-	TRBV5-1	TRBD2	TRBJ2-3	17	CASSLVGLAGRADTQYF	TGCGCCAGCAGCTTGGTCGGGCTAGCGGGGCGTGCAGATACGCAGTATTTT
-	TRBV7-9	-	TRBJ1-2	11	CASSSREDYTF	TGTGCCAGCAGCTCACGGGAGGACTACACCTTC
few	TRBV30	-	TRBJ2-2	17	CAWSLSGGQRFTGELFF	TGTGCCTGGAGTCTGTCCGGGGGGCAGAGATTCACCGGGGAGCTGTTTTTT
-	TRBV10-2	TRBD2	TRBJ2-1	17	CASSGPSGGEPGNEQFF	TGCGCCAGCAGTGGACCTAGCGGGGGGGAACCGGGGAATGAGCAGTTCTTC
-	TRBV13	-	TRBJ1-1	16	CASSPGWGGGKTEAFF	TGTGCCAGCAGCCCCGGATGGGGGGGCGGAAAGACTGAAGCTTTCTTT
-	TRBV25-1	-	TRBJ1-2	15	CASSGEGSGNYGYTF	TGTGCCAGCAGTGGGGAGGGTTCGGGTAACTATGGCTACACCTTC
-	TRBV2	TRBD1	TRBJ1-2	17	CASRDGTGGTINYGYTF	TGTGCCAGCAGAGATGGGACAGGGGGCACTATTAACTATGGCTACACCTTC
-	TRBV18	-	TRBJ1-4	11	CASSHYEKLFF	TGTGCCAGCTCACACTATGAAAAACTGTTTTTT
-	TRBV19	-	TRBJ2-7	15	CASSIGPSPTYEQYF	TGTGCCAGTAGTATAGGCCCTAGCCCGACCTACGAGCAGTACTTC
-	TRBV7-9	TRBD2	TRBJ2-1	15	CASSLSGTSGNEQFF	TGTGCCAGCAGCTTATCCGGGACTAGCGGCAATGAGCAGTTCTTC
-	TRBV13	TRBD1	TRBJ1-3	17	CASSLAAGGWGGNTIYF	TGTGCCAGCAGCTTAGCTGCAGGGGGCTGGGGAGGAAACACCATATATTTT
once	TRBV4-1	TRBD1	TRBJ1-1	16	CASSPPRQGQNTEAFF	TGCGCCAGCAGCCCTCCCCGACAGGGGCAGAACACTGAAGCTTTCTTT
once	TRBV28	TRBD2	TRBJ2-3	13	CASTLAGDDTQYF	TGTGCCAGCACTCTAGCGGGTGATGATACGCAGTATTTT
few	TRBV7-9	TRBD1	TRBJ1-4	13	CASKGTGSGKLFF	TGTGCCAGCAAAGGGACAGGGAGCGGAAAACTGTTTTTT
-	TRBV5-4	TRBD1	TRBJ1-1	15	CASSLGQGKHTEAFF	TGTGCCAGCAGCTTGGGACAGGGGAAGCACACTGAAGCTTTCTTT
-	TRBV7-2	TRBD2	TRBJ2-5	14	CASSPGRVGETQYF	TGTGCCAGCTCTCCAGGGAGGGTGGGGGAGACCCAGTACTTC
once	TRBV7-3	-	TRBJ1-1	13	CASSRQENTEAFF	TGTGCCAGCAGCAGACAGGAGAACACTGAAGCTTTCTTT
-	TRBV5-6	-	TRBJ1-2	12	CASSLVGYGYTF	TGTGCCAGCAGCTTGGTCGGCTATGGCTACACCTTC
-	TRBV11-3	TRBD2	TRBJ2-7	15	CASSFGLAGTHEQYF	TGTGCCAGCAGCTTCGGGCTAGCGGGAACCCACGAGCAGTACTTC
-	TRBV5-6	-	TRBJ2-7	13	CASSLASSYEQYF	TGTGCCAGCAGCTTGGCGTCCTCCTACGAGCAGTACTTC
once	TRBV9	TRBD2	TRBJ2-7	14	CASSPGLAVYEQYF	TGTGCCAGCAGCCCCGGGCTAGCGGTCTACGAGCAGTACTTC
-	TRBV5-1	TRBD1	TRBJ2-1	15	CASSAPTGAYNEQFF	TGCGCCAGCAGCGCGCCGACAGGGGCCTACAATGAGCAGTTCTTC
-	TRBV13	-	TRBJ1-3	15	CASSSSGEWGNTIYF	TGTGCCAGCAGCTCTTCGGGAGAATGGGGAAACACCATATATTTT
-	TRBV14	TRBD1	TRBJ1-2	14	CASSQDRGVYGYTF	TGTGCCAGCAGCCAAGACAGGGGGGTCTATGGCTACACCTTC
-	TRBV6-5	-	TRBJ1-1	11	CASSTGTLRIF	TGTGCCAGCAGTACCGGGACTCTCAGGATCTTT
-	TRBV18	TRBD1	TRBJ2-2	15	CASSPDRVKGGELFF	TGTGCCAGCTCACCTGACAGGGTTAAAGGCGGGGAGCTGTTTTTT
-	TRBV30	-	TRBJ1-5	15	CAWSVRGYSNQPQHF	TGTGCCTGGAGTGTACGGGGGTATAGCAATCAGCCCCAGCATTTT